This TCR beta chain was observed in a study of blood T cell repertoires in COVID-19. At the level of the study: Samples taken during acute and convalescent COVID-19 were collected in the United States, Italy and Spain.

The germline V and J ends were trimmed by 4 bases and 2 bases, with 10 bases remaining between them. Germline V gene data show CDR1 as SGHRS and CDR2 as YFSETQ. This CDR3 comprises 13 residues. Profiling relied on immunoSEQ multiplex PCR, and the TCRdb table lists in-frame clones only, not all of them. In the table there are 200,000 to 250,000 clones, about 84% of which are singletons. This chain links TRBV5-1 with TRBJ2-7, with D perhaps matching TRBD1 (6 bases). Sequenced material: PBMCs or T cells enriched from blood (not recorded which). The source is a woman aged 40 to 49 with acute COVID-19. CDR3 DNA: TGCGCCAGCAGCAGGGACATAGCCTACGAGCAGTACTTC. It is translated as CASSRDIAYEQYF.